These 20 T cell receptor beta chains came from one sample sequenced in a study of T cell responses to AZD1222 COVID-19 vaccine. Clones were sequenced by immunoSEQ multiplex PCR, and TCRdb holds only the in-frame ones, with some missing. The table lists more than 85,000 clones, about nine tenths of them singletons. The specimen comprised peripheral blood, sampled 28 days after the second AZD1222 dose. Source of these receptors: an adult who received the AZD1222 COVID-19 vaccine.

This chain links TRBV5-1 with TRBJ2-3, with 8 bases identical to TRBD2. This CDR3 comprises 17 residues. V was clipped by 0 bases and J by 3 bases; unmatched bases: 9. Germline CDR1 SGHRS, CDR2 YFSETQ. The CDR3 nucleotides read TGCGCCAGCAGCTTGGGATCTGATACTAGCGGAACAGATACGCAGTATTTT. This encodes CASSLGSDTSGTDTQYF. Using reference TRBV5-1 and TRBJ2-3 for the parts outside the CDR3, the full variable domain is KAGVTQTPRYLIKTRGQQVTLSCSPISGHRSVSWYQQTPGQGLQFLFEYFSETQRNKGNFPGRFSGRQFSNSRSEMNVSTLELGDSALYLCASSLGSDTSGTDTQYFGPGTRLTVL.

This chain connects TRBV6-5 to TRBJ1-4, with D possibly being TRBD1 (6 bases). The CDR3 length is 15 residues. Germline V gene lookup returns CDR1 MNHEY and CDR2 SVGAGI. V was pared by 8 bases and J by 8 bases, with 21 bases between. In DNA, the CDR3 is TGTGCCAGCGGCGTTTGGGGGGCGCTTTCGGAAAAACTGTTTTTT. Translated: CASGVWGALSEKLFF.

The CDR3 coding sequence is TGTGCCAGCAGTTACAGGGGGCGGACAGATACGCAGTATTTT. As protein: CASSYRGRTDTQYF. J is TRBJ2-3 and V is TRBV6-5, with 7 bases identical to TRBD1. Germline loops: CDR1 MNHEY, CDR2 SVGAGI. The CDR3 consists of 14 residues. V dropped 2 bases and J dropped 3; count of bases not matched to a gene: 2.

The chain employs TRBV5-5 and TRBJ1-5; 7 bases agree with TRBD1. Trimming cost V 4 bases and J 3 bases; bases outside gene matches: 7. The CDR3 runs to 15 residues. Looked up from germline, CDR1 is SGHKS and CDR2 is YYEKEE (reference sequence). The CDR3 DNA reads as TGTGCCAGCAGCACAGGACAGGCCCCCAATCAGCCCCAGCATTTT. It is translated as CASSTGQAPNQPQHF.

The chain recombines TRBV19 with TRBJ2-2; a weak D match, TRBD1 (5 bases). Germline values: CDR1 LNHDA, CDR2 SQIVND (reference sequence). Trimming removed 10 bases from V and 0 bases from J, with 21 bases in between. This CDR3 spans 17 amino acids. For the CDR3, the DNA is TGTGCCACCCCTCGCCGGGCAGGGTTTACGAACACCGGGGAGCTGTTTTTT. The encoded protein is CATPRRAGFTNTGELFF.

The chain couples TRBV5-1 to TRBJ1-2; D might be TRBD1 (6 bases). Trimming pared 1 base from V and 4 bases from J, leaving 11 bases between. Germline loops: CDR1 SGHRS, CDR2 YFSETQ. CDR3 size: 14 residues. The CDR3 DNA reads TGCGCCAGCAGCTTGCTGGACAGTGTCTATGGCTACACCTTC. This gives the protein CASSLLDSVYGYTF. Combining the CDR3 with reference TRBV5-1 and TRBJ1-2 gives the whole variable domain KAGVTQTPRYLIKTRGQQVTLSCSPISGHRSVSWYQQTPGQGLQFLFEYFSETQRNKGNFPGRFSGRQFSNSRSEMNVSTLELGDSALYLCASSLLDSVYGYTFGSGTRLTVV.

This clone is a singleton in its sample. V usage is TRBV5-1 and J usage is TRBJ2-1; D gene ambiguous. The germline V gene encodes CDR1 SGHRS and CDR2 YFSETQ. V gave up 0 bases and J gave up 8 bases, with 3 bases separating them. The CDR3 is made up of 11 amino acids. The DNA of the CDR3 is TGCGCCAGCAGCTTGGGCCATGAGCAGTTCTTC. Encoded protein: CASSLGHEQFF.

The J gene is TRBJ2-3, the V gene TRBV5-6, with D maybe TRBD2 (6 bases). This CDR3 region has 15 residues. V lost 3 bases and J 0 bases, leaving 11 bases between the germline ends. From germline, CDR1 is SGHDT and CDR2 YYEEEE. Here the CDR3 reads CASSYPGTSTDTQYF. The CDR3 region has the DNA TGTGCCAGCAGCTACCCGGGGACTAGCACAGATACGCAGTATTTT.

The chain carries TRBV19 and TRBJ1-5; TRBD1 is a possible D gene (6 bases). V was cut by 6 bases and J by 3 bases, with 15 bases left in between. This CDR3 contains 15 residues. Per the germline V gene, CDR1 is LNHDA and CDR2 is SQIVND (reference sequence). The CDR3 loop is CASSSRGYYNQPQHF. As DNA, the CDR3 is TGTGCCAGTAGCTCCAGGGGTTATTACAATCAGCCCCAGCATTTT.

The chain carries TRBV3-1 (or the pseudogene TRBV3-2) and TRBJ2-3; 11 bases fit TRBD2. Germline V gene data show CDR1 as LGHDT and CDR2 as YNNKEL (reference sequence). The CDR3 has 18 amino acids. V shed 1 base, J shed 0 bases, and the junction held 6 bases outside the gene matches. Here the CDR3 reads CASSQALAGGPSTDTQYF. For the CDR3, the DNA is TGTGCCAGCAGCCAAGCCCTAGCGGGAGGACCTAGCACAGATACGCAGTATTTT.

The chain combines TRBV3-1 (or the pseudogene TRBV3-2) with TRBJ2-7, with D perhaps matching TRBD2 (5 bases). V lost 5 bases and J 7 bases, leaving 15 bases between the germline ends. Germline values: CDR1 LGHDT, CDR2 YNNKEL (reference sequence). There are 13 residues in the CDR3. CDR3: CASSNRGTDEQYF. The CDR3 DNA follows: TGTGCCAGCAGCAATCGGGGTACGGATGAGCAGTACTTC.

The chain couples TRBV28 to TRBJ1-2, with 9 nucleotides matching TRBD1. V dropped 4 bases and J dropped 8; count of bases not matched to a gene: 11. Germline V gene lookup returns CDR1 MDHEN and CDR2 SYDVKM. The CDR3 is 15 amino acids. This CDR3 is CASSSHGTGNGGYTF. The DNA of the CDR3 is TGTGCCAGCAGTTCCCATGGGACAGGGAATGGCGGCTACACCTTC.

This chain uses TRBV3-1 (or the pseudogene TRBV3-2) with TRBJ2-5; D gene unclear. CDR1 is LGHDT and CDR2 is YNNKEL in the germline V gene (reference sequence). The CDR3 is made up of 12 amino acids. The V gene lost 2 bases and the J gene lost 4 bases, with 5 bases spanning the gap. The CDR3 sequence: CASSQLGETQYF. The DNA for the CDR3 is TGTGCCAGCAGCCAACTCGGAGAGACCCAGTACTTC.

Remarks on this clone: The junction does not match germline at one end; this may be a read error. The chain is built from TRBV19 and TRBJ2-7, with 9 nucleotides matching TRBD2. The CDR3 loop spans 13 amino acids. CDR1 and CDR2 (germline): LNHDA, SQIVND (reference sequence). This CDR3 is CASRIAGAYEQYF. For the CDR3, the DNA is TGTGCCAGTAGAATAGCGGGGGCCTACGAGCAGTACTTC.

The chain joins TRBV29-1 to TRBJ1-2; TRBD1 agrees at 8 bases. The ends lost 3 bases at V and 0 bases at J; junction bases unmatched: 6. The CDR3 has 15 amino acids. CDR1 SQVTM and CDR2 ANQGSEA come from the germline V gene. This CDR3 is CSVESRGLANYGYTF. The CDR3 bases are TGCAGCGTTGAGTCCAGGGGGCTGGCTAACTATGGCTACACCTTC.

The chain is built from TRBV5-1 and TRBJ2-3, with 10 nucleotides matching TRBD1. The V and J ends lost 4 bases and 1 base, in that order; junction bases with no gene match: 3. In germline, CDR1 is SGHRS, CDR2 YFSETQ. CDR3 length: 15 amino acids. As DNA, the CDR3 is TGCGCCAGCAGCCAGGGGACAGGGGGCACAGATACGCAGTATTTT. Protein: CASSQGTGGTDTQYF.

CDR3 in amino acids: CASSPGTGLAQIDTQYF. Written as DNA, the CDR3 is TGTGCCAGTAGTCCCGGGACAGGGTTAGCGCAAATCGATACGCAGTATTTT. The chain recombines TRBV19 with TRBJ2-3; 9 positions match TRBD1. Trimming at V came to 5 bases and at J to 6 bases, leaving 15 bases not matched to a gene. This CDR3 region has 17 residues. Germline CDR1 LNHDA, CDR2 SQIVND (reference sequence).

This rearrangement joins TRBV27 to TRBJ2-7; no clear D gene. This CDR3 is built from 12 residues. The germline V and J ends were trimmed by 5 bases and 2 bases, with 7 bases remaining between them. CDR1 MNHEY and CDR2 SMNVEV come from the germline V gene (reference sequence). Written as DNA, the CDR3 is TGTGCCAGCAGTGGTGGGACCTACGAGCAGTACTTC. Protein: CASSGGTYEQYF.

The chain employs TRBV5-1 and TRBJ1-1, with 8 bases fitting TRBD1. This CDR3 is 14 amino acids long. With 2 bases clipped from V and 4 bases from J, the junction kept 4 bases outside the gene matches. Per germline, CDR1 SGHRS and CDR2 YFSETQ. CDR3 in amino acids: CASSLIRGLTEAFF. The CDR3 coding sequence is TGCGCCAGCAGCTTAATCAGGGGGCTCACTGAAGCTTTCTTT.

This chain connects TRBV6-2 or TRBV6-3 to TRBJ1-2; TRBD1 matches 8 bases. The CDR3 is 13 residues long. The germline V gene encodes CDR1 MNHEY and CDR2 SVGEGT. The ends lost 2 bases at V and 8 bases at J; junction bases unmatched: 4. The CDR3 spells CASSYQGASGYTF. The CDR3 DNA reads as TGTGCCAGCAGTTACCAGGGGGCGAGCGGCTACACCTTC.